The 19 T cell receptor beta chains below come from one sample, sequenced in a study of technical replicates of blood from a few donors. Assay: immunoSEQ multiplex PCR; the TCRdb copy retains only in-frame clones and omits some. This sample yields tens of thousands of clones, of which approximately 88% are seen a single time; roughly 4.5% belongs to the top ten. The sequenced sample consisted of PBMCs. The source is a human donor in good health. Some clones in this sample may be carry-over from other donors' samples.

V gene TRBV7-2 combines with J gene TRBJ2-1; 13 nucleotides agree with TRBD2. With 3 bases clipped from V and 10 bases from J, the junction kept 6 bases outside the gene matches. Germline V gene lookup returns CDR1 SGHTA and CDR2 FQGNSA. The length of the CDR3 is 15 residues. The CDR3 nucleotides are TGTGCCAGCAGCTTCCGGACTAGCGGGAGCGGCGAGCAGTTCTTC. Translated: CASSFRTSGSGEQFF.

The genes are TRBV6-4 and TRBJ2-7; D not resolved. Trimming took off 4 bases at V and 3 bases at J, with 7 bases between the two ends. Germline CDR1 is MRHNA and CDR2 is SNTAGT. The CDR3 has 12 residues. The CDR3: CASSGSGYEQYF. The DNA for the CDR3 is TGTGCCAGCAGTGGGTCCGGCTACGAGCAGTACTTC.

This sequence joins TRBV19 and TRBJ2-7; TRBD1 agrees at 7 bases. The CDR3 covers 13 residues. The junction had 6 bases not matched to a gene; V was cut back by 5 bases and J by 5 bases. The germline gives CDR1 LNHDA, CDR2 SQIVND (reference sequence). CDR3 in DNA: TGTGCCAGTAGTGACACAGGGGCCGACGAGCAGTACTTC. Translated: CASSDTGADEQYF.

J is TRBJ2-7 and V is TRBV10-3; 10 bases are a match to TRBD2. Trimming took 2 bases from V and 6 from J; bases not matched to a gene: 10. The length of the CDR3 is 16 residues. Germline assignment: CDR1 ENHRY and CDR2 SYGVKD. The chain's CDR3 is CAISEPPLAGVSEQYF. CDR3 nucleotides: TGTGCCATCAGTGAGCCGCCGCTAGCGGGAGTTTCCGAGCAGTACTTC.

This chain connects TRBV18 to TRBJ1-4, with no clear D. Trimming pared 3 bases from V and 3 bases from J, leaving 23 bases between. Germline V gene lookup returns CDR1 KGHSH and CDR2 LQKENI. The CDR3 has 19 amino acids. The CDR3, as DNA: TGTGCCAGCTCACCCCGGATGGGAGGAAGCGATAATGCTAATGAAAAACTGTTTTTT. It is translated as CASSPRMGGSDNANEKLFF.

The gene calls are TRBV6-1 and TRBJ2-7, with a possible D match to TRBD1 (5 bases). In germline, CDR1 is MNHNS, CDR2 SASEGT. Trimming took off 6 bases at V and 3 bases at J, with 9 bases between the two ends. The CDR3 runs to 12 residues. Here the CDR3 reads CASSTTDYEQYF. The CDR3 bases are TGTGCCAGCAGCACGACAGACTACGAGCAGTACTTC.

J is TRBJ1-3 and V is TRBV7-2; 9 bases agree with TRBD1. The V gene end was trimmed by 1 base and the J gene end by 2 bases; junction bases not matched to a gene: 6. The CDR3 is made up of 17 amino acids. CDR1 and CDR2 from the germline V gene are SGHTA and FQGNSA. The CDR3 reads CASSLVSQGATGNTIYF. The CDR3 region has the DNA TGTGCCAGCAGCTTAGTTTCACAGGGGGCCACTGGAAACACCATATATTTT.

The V gene is TRBV5-4, the J gene TRBJ2-3, with D possibly TRBD2 on 5 matching bases. There are 17 residues in the CDR3. CDR1 and CDR2 from the germline V gene are SGHNT and YYREEE (reference sequence). Trimming removed 0 bases at V and 2 bases at J, with 16 bases between. The CDR3 DNA reads as TGTGCCAGCAGCTTGGAGTTTCGGGGATTCCCCACAGATACGCAGTATTTT. Protein sequence: CASSLEFRGFPTDTQYF.

This chain uses TRBV2 with TRBJ2-5; tentative D call: TRBD2 (6 bases). Looked up from germline, CDR1 is SNHLY and CDR2 is FYNNEI. Trimming removed 3 bases from V and 4 bases from J, with 12 bases in between. This CDR3 comprises 14 residues. In DNA form, the CDR3 reads TGTGCCAGCAGTGATATGGGGGGAGGAGAGACCCAGTACTTC. This encodes CASSDMGGGETQYF. Drawing the rest from reference TRBV2 and TRBJ2-5, the complete variable domain is EPEVTQTPSHQVTQMGQEVILRCVPISNHLYFYWYRQILGQKVEFLVSFYNNEISEKSEIFDDQFSVERPDGSNFTLKIRSTKLEDSAMYFCASSDMGGGETQYFGPGTRLLVL.

CDR3 region: CASSAGGQPQHF. The DNA of the CDR3 is TGTGCCAGCAGTGCAGGGGGTCAGCCCCAGCATTTT. V and J are TRBV6-1 and TRBJ1-5, with TRBD1 identical over 7 bases. CDR1 is MNHNS and CDR2 is SASEGT in the germline V gene. With 4 bases clipped from V and 6 bases from J, the junction kept 0 bases outside the gene matches. The CDR3 runs to 12 residues.

The chain joins TRBV5-4 to TRBJ2-7, with D perhaps TRBD1 (5 bases). The germline CDR1 and CDR2 sequences are SGHNT and YYREEE (reference sequence). This CDR3 is 13 amino acids long. V lost 10 bases to trimming and J lost 6 bases, with 20 bases between them. As DNA, the CDR3 is TGTGCCCAGGGCTCCCAAGAACTCACCGAGCAGTACTTC. Its protein is CAQGSQELTEQYF.

This chain uses TRBV6-1 with TRBJ1-2; 7 nucleotides match TRBD1. The germline gives CDR1 MNHNS, CDR2 SASEGT. Trimming at V came to 2 bases and at J to 0 bases, leaving 3 bases not matched to a gene. The CDR3 contains 15 residues. CDR3 sequence reads: CASSEHRGANYGYTF. CDR3 DNA: TGTGCCAGCAGTGAACACAGGGGCGCTAACTATGGCTACACCTTC.

The chain carries TRBV5-4 and TRBJ1-2, with D possibly TRBD1 on 6 matching bases. V shed 5 bases and J shed 8 bases, with 10 bases lying between them. Germline assignment: CDR1 SGHNT and CDR2 YYREEE (reference sequence). The CDR3 is made up of 11 amino acids. The CDR3 loop reads CASSEQGGYTF. CDR3 DNA sequence: TGTGCCAGCAGTGAGCAGGGGGGCTACACCTTC.

The chain is built from TRBV7-2 and TRBJ2-7, with TRBD1 matching 9 bases. Losses at the gene ends were 5 bases for V and 5 bases for J; bases not matched to a gene: 16. The CDR3 is made up of 17 amino acids. CDR1 and CDR2 (germline): SGHTA, FQGNSA. CDR3 sequence: CASSTPAGTGLFHEQYF. The CDR3 DNA reads TGTGCCAGCAGCACACCTGCCGGGACAGGGCTCTTCCACGAGCAGTACTTC.

The J gene is TRBJ2-7, the V gene TRBV10-3; tentatively, D is TRBD2 (6 bases). CDR1 and CDR2 from the germline V gene are ENHRY and SYGVKD. Trimming took off 2 bases at V and 4 bases at J, with 18 bases between the two ends. The CDR3 has 16 amino acids. The CDR3 loop is CAISEAGWGELYEQYF. The CDR3 nucleotides are TGTGCCATCAGTGAGGCGGGGTGGGGGGAGCTATACGAGCAGTACTTC.

The chain employs TRBV2 and TRBJ1-2; D gene uncertain. Trimming pared 4 bases from V and 3 bases from J, leaving 9 bases between. Germline CDR1 reads SNHLY; CDR2 reads FYNNEI. This CDR3 has 13 residues. This CDR3 is CASSVSTDYGYTF. The CDR3 nucleotides are TGTGCCAGCAGTGTTAGCACGGACTATGGCTACACCTTC. Variable domain in full (rest from reference TRBV2 and TRBJ1-2): EPEVTQTPSHQVTQMGQEVILRCVPISNHLYFYWYRQILGQKVEFLVSFYNNEISEKSEIFDDQFSVERPDGSNFTLKIRSTKLEDSAMYFCASSVSTDYGYTFGSGTRLTVV.

This chain uses TRBV28 with TRBJ2-7, with 7 bases that match TRBD1. V shed 3 bases, J shed 1 base, and the junction held 3 bases outside the gene matches. The CDR3 runs to 14 residues. CDR1 and CDR2 (germline): MDHEN, SYDVKM. CDR3 sequence reads: CASSFGDRSYEQYF. The CDR3, as DNA: TGTGCCAGCAGTTTCGGGGACAGATCCTACGAGCAGTACTTC.

J is TRBJ1-1 and V is TRBV2; D is unclear. The CDR3 spans 14 residues. The germline V and J ends were trimmed by 1 base and 4 bases, with 10 bases remaining between them. Germline V gene lookup returns CDR1 SNHLY and CDR2 FYNNEI. The CDR3 nucleotides are TGTGCCAGCAGTGAAGTTCGGGGATTCACTGAAGCTTTCTTT. Translated: CASSEVRGFTEAFF.

This chain uses TRBV20-1 with TRBJ2-1; 10 bases are shared with TRBD2. With 8 bases clipped from V and 16 bases from J, the junction kept 11 bases outside the gene matches. CDR3 length equals 11 residues. Germline V gives CDR1 DFQATT, CDR2 SNEGSKA (reference sequence). The CDR3 bases are TGCAGTCCTTCTAGCGGGAGTGCGTACTTCTTC. It yields the protein CSPSSGSAYFF.